The 10 T cell receptor beta chains reported below all come from one sample, sequenced in a study of T cell clonality in common variable immunodeficiency. Clones were read by immunoSEQ multiplex PCR, and TCRdb kept only the in-frame ones, dropping some. Captured here are some 52,000 clones, none seen once; the top ten comprise 3.4%. Source material: peripheral blood mononuclear cells. These receptors were obtained from a person aged 18-69 years in good health.

This clone was counted between two and nine times. CDR3 bases read: TGTGCCAGCAGTGAATGGGGGCCCAATCAGCCC. This gives the protein CASSEWGPNQP. The CDR3 in its entirety is CASSEWGPNQPQHF. The chain couples TRBV2 to TRBJ1-5; D is possibly TRBD1 (6 bases). The read ends 3 residues shy of where the CDR3 ends; the end is completed using the germline J gene. Trimming removed 2 bases from V and 3 bases from J, with 8 bases in between. The CDR3 runs to 14 residues. Germline CDR1 is SNHLY and CDR2 is FYNNEI.

This clone was observed many times. The CDR3 is cut off 3 residues early in the read; its end comes from the germline J gene. This sequence joins TRBV29-1 and TRBJ1-1; TRBD1 is a possible D gene (6 bases). The CDR3 spans 16 residues. Trimming stripped 6 bases from V and 0 bases from J, with 20 bases between. Looked up from germline, CDR1 is SQVTM and CDR2 is ANQGSEA. This CDR3 is CSVHPGHQPMNTEAFF. CDR3 DNA (partial): TGCAGCGTGCATCCGGGACACCAACCAATGAACACTGAA.

This clone was counted ten times or more. The CDR3 DNA, read in part, is TGTGCCAGCAGTGAAGTAGTAACAGGGGTGCAGCCC. Translation: CASSEVVTGVQP. The CDR3 as a whole reads CASSEVVTGVQPQHF. The chain has TRBV6-1 and TRBJ1-5; 7 nucleotides line up with TRBD1. The CDR3 is cut off 3 residues early in the read; its end comes from the germline J gene. Germline values: CDR1 MNHNS, CDR2 SASEGT. This CDR3 comprises 15 residues. The J segment lost 7 bases and the V segment lost 1 base, leaving 7 bases of the junction unmatched.

Worth noting for this clone: From the germline J gene comes the end of the CDR3, since the read stops 3 residues before it. The chain carries TRBV6-1 and TRBJ1-2, with D perhaps matching TRBD1 (6 bases). The CDR3 consists of 14 residues. CDR1 MNHNS and CDR2 SASEGT come from the germline V gene. V dropped 4 bases and J dropped 6 bases, with 15 bases sitting between them. The sequenced CDR3 bases are TGTGCCAGCAGTGTGTTGAGGGAGGGGGATGGC. Protein product: CASSVLREGDG. The entire CDR3 reads CASSVLREGDGYTF.

This clone was counted at least ten times. The CDR3 end lies 3 residues beyond the end of the read and is filled in from the germline J gene. The gene calls are TRBV5-5 and TRBJ1-1; tentative D call: TRBD1 (5 bases). The CDR3 runs to 14 residues. V lost 7 bases and J lost 5, with 18 bases in between. Looked up from germline, CDR1 is SGHKS and CDR2 is YYEKEE (reference sequence). CDR3 bases read: TGTGCCAGCGAAACTGCGGGGGGTGGGACTGAA. Amino acid sequence: CASETAGGGTE. In full, the CDR3 is CASETAGGGTEAFF. Full variable domain (outside the CDR3, taken from reference TRBV5-5 and TRBJ1-1): DAGVTQSPTHLIKTRGQQVTLRCSPISGHKSVSWYQQVLGQGPQFIFQYYEKEERGRGNFPDRFSARQFPNYSSELNVNALLLGDSALYLCASETAGGGTEAFFGQGTRLTVV.

This clone has at least ten counts. The DNA ends 3 residues before the CDR3 does, and the rest of the CDR3 is filled in from the germline J gene. J is TRBJ2-2 and V is TRBV7-3; possible D gene TRBD2, 6 bases. The CDR3 length is 14 residues. Between the trimmed V and J ends, which lost 5 bases and 7 bases, there was a span of 14 bases. Germline values: CDR1 SGHTA, CDR2 FQGTGA. The CDR3 here is CASSTTLGGGELFF. The CDR3 bases that were read are TGTGCCAGCAGCACCACTCTGGGGGGCGGGGAG.

This clone was seen many times. The DNA ends 3 residues before the CDR3 does, and the rest of the CDR3 is filled in from the germline J gene. The chain combines TRBV7-3 with TRBJ2-7, with D perhaps matching TRBD2 (6 bases). The V end lost 0 bases, the J end lost 4 bases, and 16 bases lay between the germline ends. Germline loops: CDR1 SGHTA, CDR2 FQGTGA. The CDR3 length is 16 residues. The CDR3 reads CASSLTGGLSPYEQYF. The part of the CDR3 DNA that was read is TGTGCCAGCAGCTTAACTGGCGGACTATCACCGTACGAG. Using reference TRBV7-3 and TRBJ2-7 for the parts outside the CDR3, the full variable domain is GAGVSQTPSNKVTEKGKYVELRCDPISGHTALYWYRQSLGQGPEFLIYFQGTGAADDSGLPNDRFFAVRPEGSVSTLKIQRTERGDSAVYLCASSLTGGLSPYEQYFGPGTRLTVT.

About this clone itself: The read is 3 residues too short to cover the CDR3 end, so that end is filled in from the germline J gene. The chain uses TRBV7-9 and TRBJ1-5; D may be TRBD1 (5 bases). V was trimmed by 6 bases and J by 2 bases, leaving 8 bases between them. There are 13 residues in the CDR3. Looked up from germline, CDR1 is SEHNR and CDR2 is FQNEAQ (reference sequence). Incomplete CDR3 DNA: TGTGCCAGCAGTCCACAGGGCAATCAGCCC. Translated, it gives CASSPQGNQP. The whole CDR3 is CASSPQGNQPQHF.

There are many counts of this clone. The CDR3 loop reads CASSFRTGGYEQYF. CDR3 DNA, as far as it was read: TGTGCCAGCAGCTTCAGGACAGGGGGGTACGAG. V and J are TRBV5-6 and TRBJ2-7; TRBD1 aligns across 10 bases. The CDR3 is cut off 3 residues early in the read; its end comes from the germline J gene. Germline V gene sequence: CDR1 SGHDT, CDR2 YYEEEE. There are 14 residues in the CDR3. The trim removed 2 bases at V and 4 bases at J, leaving 3 bases unmatched.

This clone was counted only a few times. The missing CDR3 end, 3 residues past where the read stops, is filled in from the germline J gene. J is TRBJ1-4 and V is TRBV7-6, with D tentatively TRBD1 (6 bases). Trimming removed 6 bases at V and 8 bases at J, with 19 bases between. Germline loops: CDR1 SGHVS, CDR2 FNYEAQ. This CDR3 spans 15 amino acids. This chain's CDR3 is CASSFTGNILEKLFF. The covered CDR3 bases are TGTGCCAGCAGTTTCACAGGGAACATTCTCGAAAAA.